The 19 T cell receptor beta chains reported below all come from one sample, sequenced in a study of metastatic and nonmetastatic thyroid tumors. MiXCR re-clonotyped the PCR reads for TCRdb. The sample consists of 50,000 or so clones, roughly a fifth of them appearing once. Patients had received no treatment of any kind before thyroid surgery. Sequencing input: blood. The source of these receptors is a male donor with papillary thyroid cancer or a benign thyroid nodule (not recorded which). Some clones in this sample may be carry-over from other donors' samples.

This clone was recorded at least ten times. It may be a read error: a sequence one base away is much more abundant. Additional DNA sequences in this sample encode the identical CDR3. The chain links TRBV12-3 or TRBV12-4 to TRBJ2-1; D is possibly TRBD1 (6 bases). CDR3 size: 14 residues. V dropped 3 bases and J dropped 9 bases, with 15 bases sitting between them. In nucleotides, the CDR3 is TGTGCCAGCAGTTTGCCCCAGGGGAACAGTGAGCAGTTCTTC. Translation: CASSLPQGNSEQFF.

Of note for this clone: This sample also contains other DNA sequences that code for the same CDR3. CDR3 amino acids: CASSLQRGTGYEQYF. As DNA, the CDR3 is TGTGCCAGCAGTTTACAACGGGGCACCGGCTACGAGCAGTACTTC. The chain has TRBV12-3 or TRBV12-4 and TRBJ2-7; either TRBD1 or TRBD2 may supply D (5 bases each). The CDR3 totals 15 residues. Trimming stripped 2 bases from V and 3 bases from J, with 14 bases between.

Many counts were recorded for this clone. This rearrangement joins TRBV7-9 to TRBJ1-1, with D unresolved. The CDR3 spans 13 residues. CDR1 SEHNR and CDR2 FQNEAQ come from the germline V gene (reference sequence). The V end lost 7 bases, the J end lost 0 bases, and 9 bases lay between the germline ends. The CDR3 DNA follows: TGTGCCAGCACGCGAGCGTTGAACACTGAAGCTTTCTTT. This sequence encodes CASTRALNTEAFF.

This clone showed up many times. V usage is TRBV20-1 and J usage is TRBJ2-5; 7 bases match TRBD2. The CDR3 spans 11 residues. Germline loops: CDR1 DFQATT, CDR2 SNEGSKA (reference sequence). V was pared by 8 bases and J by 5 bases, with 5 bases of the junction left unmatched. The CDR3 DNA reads TGCAGTCTCCACGGGGGGGAGACCCAGTACTTC. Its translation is CSLHGGETQYF.

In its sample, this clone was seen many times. Written as DNA, the CDR3 is TGTGCCAGCAGCTTAGTACGGACCGGGGAGCTGTTTTTT. This gives the protein CASSLVRTGELFF. This sequence joins TRBV7-9 and TRBJ2-2; D is unclear. Trimming pared 1 base from V and 5 bases from J, leaving 5 bases between. The length of the CDR3 is 13 residues. From germline, CDR1 is SEHNR and CDR2 FQNEAQ (reference sequence).

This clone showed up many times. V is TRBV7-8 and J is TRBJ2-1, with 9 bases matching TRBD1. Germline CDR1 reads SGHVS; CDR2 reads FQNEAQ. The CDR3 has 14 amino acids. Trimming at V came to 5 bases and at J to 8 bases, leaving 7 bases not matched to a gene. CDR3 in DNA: TGTGCCAGCAGCCCGGGACAGGGATCACATGAGCAGTTCTTC. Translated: CASSPGQGSHEQFF.

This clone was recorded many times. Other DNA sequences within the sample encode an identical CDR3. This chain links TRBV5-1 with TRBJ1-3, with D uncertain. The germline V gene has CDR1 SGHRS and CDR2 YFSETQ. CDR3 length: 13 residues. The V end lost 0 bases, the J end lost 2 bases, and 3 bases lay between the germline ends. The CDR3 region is CASSLGPGNTIYF. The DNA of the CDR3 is TGCGCCAGCAGCTTGGGGCCTGGAAACACCATATATTTT.

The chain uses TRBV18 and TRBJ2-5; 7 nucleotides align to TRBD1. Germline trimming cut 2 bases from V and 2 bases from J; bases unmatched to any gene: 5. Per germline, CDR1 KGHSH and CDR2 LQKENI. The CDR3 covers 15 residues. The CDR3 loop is CASSPKDRSQETQYF. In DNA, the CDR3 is TGTGCCAGCTCACCAAAGGACAGGAGTCAAGAGACCCAGTACTTC.

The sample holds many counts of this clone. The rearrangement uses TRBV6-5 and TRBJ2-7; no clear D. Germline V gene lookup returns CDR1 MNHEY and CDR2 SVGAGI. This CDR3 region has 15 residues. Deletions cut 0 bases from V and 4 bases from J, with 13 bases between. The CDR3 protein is CASSYSEESGYEQYF. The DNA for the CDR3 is TGTGCCAGCAGTTACTCGGAAGAATCCGGATACGAGCAGTACTTC.

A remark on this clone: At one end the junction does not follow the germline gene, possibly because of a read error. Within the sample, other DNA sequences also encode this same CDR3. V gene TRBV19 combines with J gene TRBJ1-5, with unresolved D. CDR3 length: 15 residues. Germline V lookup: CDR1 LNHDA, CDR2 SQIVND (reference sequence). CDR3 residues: CASSSKPFSNQPQHF. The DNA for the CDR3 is TGTGCCAGTAGTAGTAAACCGTTTAGCAATCAACCCCAACATTTT.

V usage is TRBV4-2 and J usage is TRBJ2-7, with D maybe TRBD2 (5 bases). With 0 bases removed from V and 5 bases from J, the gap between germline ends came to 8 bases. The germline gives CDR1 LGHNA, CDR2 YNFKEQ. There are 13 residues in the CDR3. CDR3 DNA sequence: TGTGCCAGCAGCCAAGATCGAGGGAACGAGCAGTACTTC. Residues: CASSQDRGNEQYF.

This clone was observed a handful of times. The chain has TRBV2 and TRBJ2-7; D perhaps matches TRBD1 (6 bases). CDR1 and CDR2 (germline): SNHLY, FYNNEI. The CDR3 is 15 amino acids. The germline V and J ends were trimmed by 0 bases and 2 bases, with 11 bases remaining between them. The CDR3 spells CASSEAPRGTYEQYF. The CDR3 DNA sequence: TGTGCCAGCAGTGAAGCACCTAGGGGGACCTACGAGCAGTACTTC.

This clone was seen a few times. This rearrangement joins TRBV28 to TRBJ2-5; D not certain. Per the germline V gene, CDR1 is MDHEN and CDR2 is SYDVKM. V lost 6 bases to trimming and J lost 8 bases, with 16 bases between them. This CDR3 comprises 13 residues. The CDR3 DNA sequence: TGTGCCAGCAGAAACGTAGTAAGGGATACCCAGTACTTC. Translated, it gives CASRNVVRDTQYF.

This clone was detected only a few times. The CDR3 sequence is CASTSWDVNTGELFF. CDR3 nucleotides: TGTGCCAGCACTTCCTGGGACGTCAACACCGGGGAGCTGTTTTTT. This chain connects TRBV28 to TRBJ2-2; the D call may be TRBD1 or TRBD2 (5 bases each). CDR3 length: 15 amino acids. Germline CDR1 MDHEN, CDR2 SYDVKM. Trimming took off 7 bases at V and 2 bases at J, with 14 bases between the two ends.

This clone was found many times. The CDR3: CAWRTERRNTIYF. CDR3 coding DNA: TGTGCCTGGAGGACGGAGAGAAGAAACACCATATATTTT. This chain links TRBV30 with TRBJ1-3, with D uncertain. V lost 3 bases, J lost 5 bases, and 11 bases lay in between. CDR3 length: 13 amino acids. Germline-derived CDR1 and CDR2 are GTSNPN and SVGIG (reference sequence).

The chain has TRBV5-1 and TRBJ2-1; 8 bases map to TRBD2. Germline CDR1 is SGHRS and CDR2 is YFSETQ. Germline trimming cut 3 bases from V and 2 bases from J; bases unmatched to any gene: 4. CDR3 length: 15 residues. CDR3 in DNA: TGCGCCAGCAGCTCCCGGGGGGGCACCTACAATGAGCAGTTCTTC. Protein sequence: CASSSRGGTYNEQFF.

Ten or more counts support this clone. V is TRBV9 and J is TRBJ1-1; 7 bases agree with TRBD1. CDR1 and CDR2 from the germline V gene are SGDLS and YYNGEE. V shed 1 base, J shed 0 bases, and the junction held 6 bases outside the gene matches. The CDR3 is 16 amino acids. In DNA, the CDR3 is TGTGCCAGCAGCGTAACAGGGGCCCTAATGAACACTGAAGCTTTCTTT. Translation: CASSVTGALMNTEAFF.

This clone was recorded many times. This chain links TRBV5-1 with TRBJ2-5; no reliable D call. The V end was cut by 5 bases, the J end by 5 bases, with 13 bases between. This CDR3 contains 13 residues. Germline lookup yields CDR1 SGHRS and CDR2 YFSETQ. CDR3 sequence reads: CASSPGSTETQYF. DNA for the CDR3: TGCGCCAGCAGTCCGGGCAGCACGGAGACCCAGTACTTC.

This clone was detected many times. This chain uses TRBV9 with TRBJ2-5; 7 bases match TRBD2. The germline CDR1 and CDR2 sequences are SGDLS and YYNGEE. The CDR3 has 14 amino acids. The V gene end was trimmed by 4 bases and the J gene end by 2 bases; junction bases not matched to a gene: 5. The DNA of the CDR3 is TGTGCCAGCAGCCCTGCTAGCGGACAAGAGACCCAGTACTTC. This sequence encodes CASSPASGQETQYF.